This record concerns one TCR beta chain sequence. Its specificity is unknown. The source of the sample is a study of high-grade serous ovarian cancer treatment subgroups. The tumor samples were collected prior to definitive surgery or chemotherapy. The table came from immunoSEQ multiplex PCR; TCRdb's copy has only in-frame clones and leaves some out. The sample has thousands of clones, roughly 80% seen once. Whole-study findings and limits: Higher neoantigen levels went with greater TCR clonal relatedness.

This CDR3 contains 13 residues. Trimming took 10 bases from V and 5 from J, leaving 17 bases between them. The chain links TRBV23-1 to TRBJ2-5; possibly TRBD1 or TRBD2 for D (5 bases each). TRBV23-1 is known as an ORF, though its function is uncertain. The TCR sequence derives from a human donor with high-grade serous ovarian cancer. The material sequenced was tumor tissue. The CDR3 nucleotides read TGCGCCACGAGATGGGGGTATAGGGAGACCCAGTACTTC. This gives the protein CATRWGYRETQYF.